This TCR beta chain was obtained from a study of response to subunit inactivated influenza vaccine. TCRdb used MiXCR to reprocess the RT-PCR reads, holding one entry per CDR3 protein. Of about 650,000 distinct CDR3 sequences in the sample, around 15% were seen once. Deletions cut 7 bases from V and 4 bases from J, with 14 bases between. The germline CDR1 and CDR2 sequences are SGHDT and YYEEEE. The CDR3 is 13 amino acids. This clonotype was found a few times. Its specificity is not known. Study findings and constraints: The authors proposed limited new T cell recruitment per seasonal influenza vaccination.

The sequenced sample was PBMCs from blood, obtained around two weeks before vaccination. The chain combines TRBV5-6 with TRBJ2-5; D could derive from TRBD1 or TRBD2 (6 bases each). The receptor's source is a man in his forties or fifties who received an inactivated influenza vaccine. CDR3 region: CASRIWGAETQYF. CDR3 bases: TGTGCCAGCCGGATTTGGGGGGCAGAGACCCAGTACTTC.